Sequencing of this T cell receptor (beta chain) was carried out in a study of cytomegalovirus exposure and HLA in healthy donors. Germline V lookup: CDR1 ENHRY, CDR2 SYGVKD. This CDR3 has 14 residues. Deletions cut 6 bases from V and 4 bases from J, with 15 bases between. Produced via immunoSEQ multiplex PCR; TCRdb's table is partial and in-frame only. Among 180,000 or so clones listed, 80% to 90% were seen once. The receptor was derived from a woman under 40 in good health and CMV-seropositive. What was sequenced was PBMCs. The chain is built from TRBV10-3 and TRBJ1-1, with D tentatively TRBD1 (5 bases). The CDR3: CAISFDRSFTEAFF. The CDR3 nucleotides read TGTGCCATCAGCTTTGACAGAAGTTTCACTGAAGCTTTCTTT.